Here is one TCR beta chain with its context. Its target is not known. The data were taken from a study of cytomegalovirus exposure and HLA in healthy donors. Study-level findings and limits: Accurate prediction of HLA-A and HLA-B alleles (for most subjects) was reportedly achieved from TCR beta sequences. The majority of TCR sequences were rare, yet some public TCRs appeared in many donors. In vitro work confirmed that a few CMV-associated chains recognize CMV antigens.

From germline, CDR1 is SGHVS and CDR2 FNYEAQ. The ends were cut back, 1 base at V and 3 bases at J, with 10 bases in the middle. This CDR3 region has 14 residues. In the PCR, 60 Vbeta and 13 Jbeta primers were used. TCRdb keeps only in-frame clones here, not all; method: immunoSEQ multiplex PCR. The repertoire holds approximately 110,000 clones, with just under 70% as singletons. Sequences were obtained from PBMCs. The chain recombines TRBV7-6 with TRBJ2-7, with D possibly matching TRBD1 (6 bases). The sequence derives from a woman in her seventies in good health and CMV-seropositive. The CDR3 reads CASSLGGRGYEQYF. The CDR3 nucleotides are TGTGCCAGCAGCTTAGGCGGCAGGGGCTACGAGCAGTACTTC. Full variable domain (rest looked up from reference TRBV7-6 and TRBJ2-7): GAGVSQSPRYKVTKRGQDVALRCDPISGHVSLYWYRQALGQGPEFLTYFNYEAQQDKSGLPNDRFSAERPEGSISTLTIQRTEQRDSAMYRCASSLGGRGYEQYFGPGTRLTVT.